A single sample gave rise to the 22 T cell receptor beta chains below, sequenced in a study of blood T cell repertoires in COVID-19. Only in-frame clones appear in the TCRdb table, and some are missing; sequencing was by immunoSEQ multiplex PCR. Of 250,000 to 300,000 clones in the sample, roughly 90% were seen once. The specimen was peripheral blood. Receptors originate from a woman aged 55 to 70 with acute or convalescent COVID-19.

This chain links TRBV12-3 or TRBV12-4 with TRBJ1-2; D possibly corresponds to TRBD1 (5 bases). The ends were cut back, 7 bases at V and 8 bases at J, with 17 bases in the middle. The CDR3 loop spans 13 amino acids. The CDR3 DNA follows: TGTGCCAGCACTCGGGGGGGTGCCGGAGGCTACACCTTC. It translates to CASTRGGAGGYTF.

The CDR3 nucleotides are TGTGCCAGCAGCCCGGGGAGAGGGGGCAAAGACTATGGCTACACCTTC. Its protein is CASSPGRGGKDYGYTF. This chain uses TRBV7-3 with TRBJ1-2; 7 bases agree with TRBD1. V lost 5 bases and J lost 3; bases outside the gene matches: 12. Germline lookup yields CDR1 SGHTA and CDR2 FQGTGA. This CDR3 comprises 16 residues.

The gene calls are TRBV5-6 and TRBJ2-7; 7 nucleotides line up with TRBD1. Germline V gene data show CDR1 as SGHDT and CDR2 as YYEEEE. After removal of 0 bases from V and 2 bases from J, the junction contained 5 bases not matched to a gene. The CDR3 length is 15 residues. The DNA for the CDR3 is TGTGCCAGCAGCTTGGCCCTTCAGGGGGCCTACGAGCAGTACTTC. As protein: CASSLALQGAYEQYF.

The CDR3 protein is CASSSLSIGIRDTARGYTF. The DNA for the CDR3 is TGTGCCAGCAGTTCGCTGTCCATTGGGATCCGGGACACGGCTCGGGGCTACACCTTC. The chain is built from TRBV28 and TRBJ1-2, with D tentatively TRBD1 (6 bases). The CDR3 spans 19 residues. Germline V gene lookup returns CDR1 MDHEN and CDR2 SYDVKM. V lost 4 bases, J lost 8 bases, and 32 bases lay in between.

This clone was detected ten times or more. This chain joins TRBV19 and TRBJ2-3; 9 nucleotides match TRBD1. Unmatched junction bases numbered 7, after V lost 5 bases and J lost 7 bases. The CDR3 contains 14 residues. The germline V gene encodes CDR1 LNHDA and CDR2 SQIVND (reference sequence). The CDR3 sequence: CASSPGTGSHTQYF. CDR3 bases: TGTGCCAGTAGTCCGGGGACAGGGAGCCATACGCAGTATTTT.

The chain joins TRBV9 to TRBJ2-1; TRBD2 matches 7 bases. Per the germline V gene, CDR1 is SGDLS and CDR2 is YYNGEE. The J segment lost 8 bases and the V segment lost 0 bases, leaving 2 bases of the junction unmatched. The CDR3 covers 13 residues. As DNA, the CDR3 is TGTGCCAGCAGCGTAGGGGCGGGGGATGAGCAGTTCTTC. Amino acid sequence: CASSVGAGDEQFF. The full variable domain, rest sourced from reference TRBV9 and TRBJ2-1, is DSGVTQTPKHLITATGQRVTLRCSPRSGDLSVYWYQQSLDQGLQFLIQYYNGEERAKGNILERFSAQQFPDLHSELNLSSLELGDSALYFCASSVGAGDEQFFGPGTRLTVL.

For the CDR3, the DNA is TGTGCCAGCAGCGTCGGGTTAGGGCCCGCGGGAGGCTACACCTTC. Protein sequence: CASSVGLGPAGGYTF. V is TRBV9 and J is TRBJ1-2; D is unclear. The CDR3 totals 15 residues. Germline values: CDR1 SGDLS, CDR2 YYNGEE. Trimming shortened V by 2 bases and J by 8 bases, and 19 bases separated the two germline ends.

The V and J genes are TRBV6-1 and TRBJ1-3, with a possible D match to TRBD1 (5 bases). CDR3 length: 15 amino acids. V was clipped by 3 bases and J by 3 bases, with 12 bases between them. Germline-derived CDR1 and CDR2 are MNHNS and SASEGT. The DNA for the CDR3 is TGTGCCAGCAGTGAGGAGGGGCGCCGTGGAAACACCATATATTTT. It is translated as CASSEEGRRGNTIYF.

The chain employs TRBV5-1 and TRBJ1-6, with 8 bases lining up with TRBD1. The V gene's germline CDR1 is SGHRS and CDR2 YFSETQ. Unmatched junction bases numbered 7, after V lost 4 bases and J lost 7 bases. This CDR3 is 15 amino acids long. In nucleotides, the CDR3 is TGCGCCAGCAGCCGCCAGACAGGGGAGAATTCACCCCTCCACTTT. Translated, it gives CASSRQTGENSPLHF.

The CDR3 loop is CASSPPTGTGNQETQYF. In nucleotides, the CDR3 is TGTGCCAGCAGCCCCCCCACCGGGACAGGGAACCAAGAGACCCAGTACTTC. The chain combines TRBV27 with TRBJ2-5, with 9 bases lining up with TRBD1. Germline CDR1 and CDR2: MNHEY and SMNVEV (reference sequence). The V gene end was trimmed by 6 bases and the J gene end by 0 bases; junction bases not matched to a gene: 11. This CDR3 region has 17 residues.

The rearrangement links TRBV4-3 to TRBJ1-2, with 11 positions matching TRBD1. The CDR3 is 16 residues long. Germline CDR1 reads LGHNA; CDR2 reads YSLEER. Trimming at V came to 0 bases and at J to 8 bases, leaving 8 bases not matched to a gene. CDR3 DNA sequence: TGCGCCAGCAGCCAAGAGGCCGGACAGGGGGCCGGAGGCTACACCTTC. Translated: CASSQEAGQGAGGYTF.

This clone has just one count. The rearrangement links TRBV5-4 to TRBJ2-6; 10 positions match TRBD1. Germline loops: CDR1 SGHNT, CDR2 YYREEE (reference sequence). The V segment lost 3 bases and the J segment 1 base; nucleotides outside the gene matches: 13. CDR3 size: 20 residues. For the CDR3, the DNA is TGTGCCAGCAGCTCGCCGGGACAGGGGATGCAGACTTCTGGGGCCAACGTCCTGACTTTC. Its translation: CASSSPGQGMQTSGANVLTF. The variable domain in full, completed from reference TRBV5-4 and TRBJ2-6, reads ETGVTQSPTHLIKTRGQQVTLRCSSQSGHNTVSWYQQALGQGPQFIFQYYREEENGRGNFPPRFSGLQFPNYSSELNVNALELDDSALYLCASSSPGQGMQTSGANVLTFGAGSRLTVL.

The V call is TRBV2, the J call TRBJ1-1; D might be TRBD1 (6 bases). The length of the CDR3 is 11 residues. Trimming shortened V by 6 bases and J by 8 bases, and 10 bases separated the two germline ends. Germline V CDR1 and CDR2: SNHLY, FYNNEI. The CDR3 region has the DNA TGTGCCAGCAGGGGGGGGGCAGAAGCTTTCTTT. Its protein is CASRGGAEAFF.

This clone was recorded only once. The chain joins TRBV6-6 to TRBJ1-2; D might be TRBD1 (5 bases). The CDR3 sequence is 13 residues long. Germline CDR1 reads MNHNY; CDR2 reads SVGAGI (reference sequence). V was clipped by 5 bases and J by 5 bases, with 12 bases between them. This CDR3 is CASSPGRGYGYTF. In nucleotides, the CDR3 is TGTGCCAGCAGTCCTGGACGGGGGTATGGCTACACCTTC.

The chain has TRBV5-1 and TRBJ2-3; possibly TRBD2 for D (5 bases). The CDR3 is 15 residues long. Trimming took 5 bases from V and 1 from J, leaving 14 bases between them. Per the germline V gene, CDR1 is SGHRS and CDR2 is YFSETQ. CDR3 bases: TGCGCCAGCAGGTCGCGTCCAGCGGGCACAGATACGCAGTATTTT. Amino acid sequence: CASRSRPAGTDTQYF.

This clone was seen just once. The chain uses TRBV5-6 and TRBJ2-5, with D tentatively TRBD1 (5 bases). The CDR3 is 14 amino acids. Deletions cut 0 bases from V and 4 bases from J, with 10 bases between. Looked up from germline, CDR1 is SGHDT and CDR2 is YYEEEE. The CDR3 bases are TGTGCCAGCAGCTTGGCCCTCAGGGTAGAGACCCAGTACTTC. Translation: CASSLALRVETQYF.

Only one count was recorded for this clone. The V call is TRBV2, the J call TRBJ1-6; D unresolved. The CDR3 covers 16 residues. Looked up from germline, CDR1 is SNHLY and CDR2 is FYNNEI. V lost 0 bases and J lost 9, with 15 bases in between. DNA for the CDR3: TGTGCCAGCAGTGAAGCGAGTCGTACGGTCGGTTCACCCCTCCACTTT. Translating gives CASSEASRTVGSPLHF.

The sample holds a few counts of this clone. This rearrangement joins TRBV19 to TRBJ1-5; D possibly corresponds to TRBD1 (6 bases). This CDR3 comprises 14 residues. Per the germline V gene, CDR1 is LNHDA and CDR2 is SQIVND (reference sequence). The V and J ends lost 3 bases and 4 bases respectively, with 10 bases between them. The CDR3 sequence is CASSMVQGNQPQHF. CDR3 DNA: TGTGCCAGTAGTATGGTCCAGGGGAATCAGCCCCAGCATTTT.

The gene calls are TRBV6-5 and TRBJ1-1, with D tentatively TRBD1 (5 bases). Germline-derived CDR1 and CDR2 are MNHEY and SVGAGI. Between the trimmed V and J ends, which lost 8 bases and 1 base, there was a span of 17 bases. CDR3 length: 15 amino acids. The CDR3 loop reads CASWFPGVENTEAFF. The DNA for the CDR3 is TGTGCCAGCTGGTTCCCGGGGGTGGAGAACACTGAAGCTTTCTTT.

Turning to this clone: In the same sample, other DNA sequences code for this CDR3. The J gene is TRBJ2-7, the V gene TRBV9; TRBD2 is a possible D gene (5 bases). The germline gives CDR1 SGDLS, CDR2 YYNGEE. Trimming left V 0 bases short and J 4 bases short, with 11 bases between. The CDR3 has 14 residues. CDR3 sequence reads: CASSVGGLAYEQYF. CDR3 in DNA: TGTGCCAGCAGCGTAGGAGGACTGGCGTACGAGCAGTACTTC.

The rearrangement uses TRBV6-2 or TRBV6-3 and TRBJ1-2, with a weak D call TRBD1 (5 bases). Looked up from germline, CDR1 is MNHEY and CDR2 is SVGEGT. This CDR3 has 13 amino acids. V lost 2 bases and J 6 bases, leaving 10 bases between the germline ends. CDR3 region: CASSYRRQNGYTF. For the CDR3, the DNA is TGTGCCAGCAGTTACCGCCGACAGAATGGCTACACCTTC.

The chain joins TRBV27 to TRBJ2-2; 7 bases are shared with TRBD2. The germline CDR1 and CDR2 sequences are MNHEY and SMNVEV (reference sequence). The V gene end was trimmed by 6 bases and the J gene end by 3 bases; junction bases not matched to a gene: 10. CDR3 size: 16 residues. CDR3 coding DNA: TGTGCCAGCAGCAAAACGAGCGGGGTTTACACCGGGGAGCTGTTTTTT. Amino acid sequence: CASSKTSGVYTGELFF.